This T cell receptor beta chain was found in a study of blood T cell repertoires in COVID-19. Participants, roughly 18 to 90 years old, spanned under 25 US areas. Cohort assignment relied on participant-reported clinical history. The study counted Cohort 3 donors as recovered given two negative PCRs, clearance, or symptom resolution. This CDR3 contains 17 residues. CDR1 and CDR2 (germline): SGHAT, FQNNGV. V was trimmed by 2 bases and J by 0 bases, leaving 13 bases between them. Source study methods: It was from reference gene primer amplification that nucleated cell counts were estimated. Some clones are missing from TCRdb's copy, which holds only in-frame ones; the method was immunoSEQ multiplex PCR. The DNA was the basis for D and trimming; V, J and clone size are from that table. The data contain around 150,000 clones, 80% to 90% of them seen just once; the ten biggest clones take up 7.3%.

This TCR came from a man aged 45 to 65 who had recovered from COVID-19. The chain carries TRBV11-2 and TRBJ2-2, with a weak D call TRBD1 (6 bases). The specimen was PBMCs or T cells enriched from blood (not recorded which). CDR3 sequence reads: CASSLRGTQANTGELFF. Written as DNA, the CDR3 is TGTGCCAGCAGCTTAAGGGGGACCCAGGCGAACACCGGGGAGCTGTTTTTT.